This TCR beta chain was recovered during a study of T cells expressing NK-cell markers. Using the 5' RACE reads, TCRdb records one entry per CDR3 protein without DNA. In total, the table holds roughly 180,000 distinct CDR3 sequences. A word on this clonotype: Its antigen is undetermined.

General study points: A handful of donors carried dominant NKG2C+ clonotypes that made up roughly 1.0-8% of their CD8+ T cells.

Per germline, CDR1 SEHNR and CDR2 FQNEAQ (reference sequence). There are 14 residues in the CDR3. V usage is TRBV7-9 and J usage is TRBJ2-2; TCRdb calls TRBD2, which cannot be checked without DNA. The receptor's source is a man aged 18-70 years in good health. The specimen was blood T cells: a sorted CD56 or NKG2C T cell subset, CD4+ or CD8+ T cells, or bulk PBMC T cells (not recorded which). CDR3 sequence: CASSFSPGTGELFF.